The rows below give T cell receptor beta chains drawn from one sample of a study of T cells of healthy individuals. Each CDR3 protein gets one entry after TCRdb re-called the 5' RACE reads with MiXCR. The top ten clones hold approximately 16% of a sample with under 70,000 distinct CDR3 sequences, under 15% of them seen once. The receptors shown here come from a human donor in good health. Each CDR3 is given with its conserved first and last residue. Fields, in order: V gene, J gene, clone size, D gene, CDR3 protein, CDR3 DNA. D genes are given only for firm matches. Part of the rows lack a size; the others show once, few, many or a class for expanded clones.

TRBV19	TRBJ1-1	many	-	CASSIGSGLEAFF	TGTGCCAGTAGTATAGGATCGGGACTTGAAGCTTTCTTT
TRBV4-2	TRBJ1-1	few	-	CASSQGETANTEAFF	TGTGCCAGCAGCCAAGGGGAGACAGCGAACACTGAAGCTTTCTTT
TRBV18	TRBJ2-6	-	TRBD1	CASSPPDRAGANVLTF	TGTGCCAGCTCACCACCGGACAGGGCTGGGGCCAACGTCCTGACTTTC
TRBV2	TRBJ2-3	many	-	CASSEPRADTQYF	TGTGCCAGCAGCGAGCCCAGGGCAGATACGCAGTATTTT
TRBV7-2	TRBJ2-7	-	TRBD2	CASSLQGTSHEQYF	TGTGCCAGCAGCTTACAGGGGACTAGCCACGAGCAGTACTTC
TRBV9	TRBJ2-1	many	TRBD2	CASSETSGGAHEQFF	TGTGCCAGCAGCGAGACTAGCGGGGGGGCCCATGAGCAGTTCTTC
TRBV5-1	TRBJ1-1	few	-	CASSQTVTEAFF	TGCGCCAGCAGCCAGACAGTCACTGAAGCTTTCTTT
TRBV28	TRBJ1-1	many	-	CALKARNTEAFF	TGTGCCCTCAAGGCCCGGAACACTGAAGCTTTCTTT
TRBV20-1	TRBJ2-1	few	-	CSAQRGASSYNEQFF	TGCAGTGCTCAAAGAGGGGCCAGCTCCTACAATGAGCAGTTCTTC
TRBV20-1	TRBJ2-1	-	TRBD2	CSDTSGINNEQFF	TGCAGTGATACTAGCGGCATCAACAATGAGCAGTTCTTC
TRBV12-5	TRBJ2-5	many	-	CASLEGRGETQYF	TGTGCTAGTCTAGAGGGCCGAGGAGAGACCCAGTACTTC
TRBV9	TRBJ2-7	-	-	CASSVGPGSDEQYF	TGTGCCAGCAGCGTAGGTCCAGGTAGCGACGAGCAGTACTTC
TRBV9	TRBJ2-5	many	-	CASSVGGTLSQETQYF	TGTGCCAGCAGCGTAGGAGGAACACTCTCTCAAGAGACCCAGTACTTC
TRBV10-3	TRBJ2-5	many	TRBD1	CAIRGQGAETQYF	TGTGCCATCAGGGGACAGGGGGCAGAGACCCAGTACTTC
TRBV9	TRBJ2-1	few	TRBD2	CASSETGTSGVGEQFF	TGTGCCAGCAGCGAAACCGGGACTAGCGGGGTTGGTGAGCAGTTCTTC
TRBV6-5	TRBJ1-2	-	-	CASSPYWGANYGYTF	TGTGCCAGCAGTCCCTACTGGGGGGCCAACTATGGCTACACCTTC
TRBV20-1	TRBJ2-7	many	-	CSASDGRGTSEQYF	TGCAGTGCTAGTGATGGCAGGGGAACGTCCGAGCAGTACTTC
TRBV5-4	TRBJ2-6	many	-	CASSLGQVAGANVLTF	TGTGCCAGCAGCTTGGGACAGGTCGCTGGGGCCAACGTCCTGACTTTC
TRBV20-1	TRBJ2-3	-	-	CSAYDWNDTQYF	TGCAGTGCCTACGACTGGAACGATACGCAGTATTTT
TRBV7-9	TRBJ2-3	many	-	CASSLRDSPTDTQYF	TGTGCCAGCAGCCTCCGGGACTCACCCACAGATACGCAGTATTTT
TRBV7-7	TRBJ2-7	many	TRBD2	CASSSRTSGVNEQYF	TGTGCCAGCAGCTCCAGGACTAGCGGAGTCAACGAGCAGTACTTC
TRBV18	TRBJ2-7	many	-	CASSTIYEQYF	TGTGCCAGCTCTACCATCTACGAGCAGTACTTC
TRBV6-2/TRBV6-3	TRBJ2-5	-	-	CASRQLMSRETQYF	TGTGCCAGCAGGCAGTTGATGTCGCGGGAGACCCAGTACTTC
TRBV29-1	TRBJ1-1	many	-	CSVGPGPMNTEAFF	TGCAGCGTTGGTCCAGGCCCCATGAACACTGAAGCTTTCTTT
TRBV20-1	TRBJ1-4	-	TRBD1	CSAPQGVKEKLFF	TGCAGTGCTCCACAGGGGGTGAAAGAAAAACTGTTTTTT
TRBV30	TRBJ2-6	-	-	CALGGGSGANVLTF	TGTGCCCTCGGGGGTGGCTCTGGGGCCAACGTCCTGACTTTC
TRBV6-6	TRBJ2-6	many	-	CASSLIMSGANVLTF	TGTGCCAGCAGCTTGATCATGTCTGGGGCCAACGTCCTGACTTTC
TRBV5-8	TRBJ1-1	many	-	CASSFNPNTEAFF	TGTGCCAGCAGCTTCAACCCTAACACTGAAGCTTTCTTT
TRBV7-9	TRBJ2-1	-	TRBD2	CASSRTSGSNEQFF	TGTGCCAGCAGCCGGACTAGCGGGAGTAATGAGCAGTTCTTC
TRBV12-2	TRBJ1-2	many	-	CASRTPKTGRINGYTF	TGTGCAAGTCGCACCCCTAAAACCGGCCGAATCAATGGCTACACCTTC
TRBV15	TRBJ1-5	few	-	CATSRDGAGNQPQHF	TGTGCCACCAGCAGAGACGGGGCGGGCAATCAGCCCCAGCATTTT
TRBV20-1	TRBJ2-7	many	TRBD1	CSARDLRQGRDEQYF	TGCAGTGCTAGAGATTTGCGACAGGGGCGCGACGAGCAGTACTTC
TRBV19	TRBJ2-1	-	-	CASSIGAGIGSEQFF	TGTGCCAGTAGTATTGGCGCAGGGATAGGCAGTGAGCAGTTCTTC
TRBV6-2/TRBV6-3	TRBJ1-2	few	-	CASSESWETSLYGYTF	TGTGCCAGCAGCGAATCGTGGGAGACCTCTCTCTATGGCTACACCTTC
TRBV29-1	TRBJ2-3	many	-	CSVKGGSTDTQYF	TGCAGCGTCAAGGGTGGAAGCACAGATACGCAGTATTTT
TRBV10-3	TRBJ1-1	many	TRBD1	CAISAGQVYTEAFF	TGTGCCATCAGCGCGGGACAGGTCTACACTGAAGCTTTCTTT
TRBV7-9	TRBJ2-1	-	-	CASSRGTGSYNEQFF	TGTGCCAGCAGCCGAGGGACGGGCTCCTACAATGAGCAGTTCTTC
TRBV4-1	TRBJ2-7	few	-	CASSQEGEASF	TGCGCCAGCAGCCAAGAAGGGGAAGCTTCCTTC
TRBV15	TRBJ2-5	-	-	CATSRDPPETQYF	TGTGCCACCAGCAGAGATCCCCCGGAGACCCAGTACTTC
TRBV5-1	TRBJ2-5	-	TRBD2	CASSFSRGGEETQYF	TGCGCCAGCAGCTTCTCGCGGGGGGGCGAAGAGACCCAGTACTTC
TRBV3-1	TRBJ1-6	many	-	CASSQFGQGGSPLHF	TGTGCCAGCAGCCAATTTGGCCAGGGAGGGTCACCCCTCCACTTT